A single sample is the source of the 8 T cell receptor beta chains below, sequenced in a study of response to subunit inactivated influenza vaccine. A single record per CDR3 protein comes from TCRdb applying MiXCR to the RT-PCR reads. This table has fewer than 400,000 distinct CDR3 sequences, 21% appearing once. Sample: PBMCs from blood, taken 21 months after vaccination. These receptor sequences come from a man aged 50 to 69 who received an inactivated influenza vaccine.

The chain uses TRBV11-2 and TRBJ2-2; tentatively, D is TRBD1 (6 bases). The CDR3 runs 15 residues. CDR1 is SGHAT and CDR2 is FQNNGV in the germline V gene. V lost 4 bases to trimming and J lost 5 bases, with 14 bases between them. CDR3 sequence: CASSSYRARTGELFF. CDR3 bases: TGTGCCAGCAGCTCCTACAGGGCTCGGACCGGGGAGCTGTTTTTT.

This rearrangement joins TRBV7-2 to TRBJ2-2; D remains unclear. The germline CDR1 and CDR2 sequences are SGHTA and FQGNSA. CDR3 length equals 12 residues. V gave up 5 bases and J gave up 7 bases, with 8 bases separating them. This CDR3 is CASSRMGGELFF. The CDR3 DNA reads as TGTGCCAGCAGCCGGATGGGCGGGGAGCTGTTTTTT. The whole variable domain, remainder taken from reference TRBV7-2 and TRBJ2-2, is GAGVSQSPSNKVTEKGKDVELRCDPISGHTALYWYRQSLGQGLEFLIYFQGNSAPDKSGLPSDRFSAERTGGSVSTLTIQRTQQEDSAVYLCASSRMGGELFFGEGSRLTVL.

This clonotype turned up a few times. The chain is built from TRBV27 and TRBJ1-6; 7 bases map to TRBD1. J was trimmed by 6 bases and V by 3 bases; bases with no gene match: 5. CDR1 and CDR2 (germline): MNHEY, SMNVEV (reference sequence). There are 15 residues in the CDR3. CDR3 sequence: CASSFSGQTNSPLHF. The CDR3 DNA follows: TGTGCCAGCAGTTTCTCGGGACAGACTAATTCACCCCTCCACTTT.

This clonotype was recorded a few times. CDR3 loop: CASSSVVVGTSTDTQYF. CDR3 coding DNA: TGTGCCAGCAGCTCAGTCGTAGTTGGGACTAGTACAGATACGCAGTATTTT. The chain uses TRBV7-6 and TRBJ2-3; 8 bases are shared with TRBD2. This CDR3 comprises 17 residues. J was trimmed by 3 bases and V by 4 bases; bases with no gene match: 12. Germline lookup yields CDR1 SGHVS and CDR2 FNYEAQ.

This chain joins TRBV6-1 and TRBJ1-1, with a possible D match to TRBD1 (5 bases). V was shortened by 6 bases and J by 6 bases, with 17 bases between the two germline ends. The V gene's germline CDR1 is MNHNS and CDR2 SASEGT. The CDR3 is 14 amino acids. The CDR3 loop reads CASRLGRLVSEAFF. The CDR3 DNA follows: TGTGCCAGCAGATTGGGACGACTTGTTTCTGAAGCTTTCTTT.

This clonotype has at least ten counts. The chain combines TRBV12-3 or TRBV12-4 with TRBJ1-6; D may be TRBD1 (5 bases). The V gene lost 5 bases and the J gene lost 7 bases, with 12 bases spanning the gap. CDR3 length: 14 residues. The CDR3, as DNA: TGTGCCAGCAGTACCGGCAGGGAGAATTCACCCCTCCACTTT. The encoded protein is CASSTGRENSPLHF.

This clonotype was detected only a few times. This rearrangement joins TRBV3-1 to TRBJ2-1; D possibly corresponds to TRBD1 (6 bases). CDR3 length: 13 residues. Germline V gene sequence: CDR1 LGHDT, CDR2 YNNKEL (reference sequence). The V end was cut by 3 bases, the J end by 4 bases, with 7 bases between. The CDR3 reads CASSHDRYNEQFF. CDR3 sequence (DNA): TGTGCCAGCAGCCATGACAGGTACAATGAGCAGTTCTTC.

In this sample, this clonotype turned up a few times. This sequence joins TRBV20-1 and TRBJ2-1; 8 nucleotides align to TRBD2. V trimming: 0 bases; J trimming: 4 bases; junction bases outside the gene matches: 5. This CDR3 has 15 amino acids. Germline CDR1 DFQATT, CDR2 SNEGSKA (reference sequence). The CDR3 sequence is CSARDLSGGYNEQFF. In DNA form, the CDR3 reads TGCAGTGCTAGAGATCTGTCGGGGGGGTACAATGAGCAGTTCTTC.